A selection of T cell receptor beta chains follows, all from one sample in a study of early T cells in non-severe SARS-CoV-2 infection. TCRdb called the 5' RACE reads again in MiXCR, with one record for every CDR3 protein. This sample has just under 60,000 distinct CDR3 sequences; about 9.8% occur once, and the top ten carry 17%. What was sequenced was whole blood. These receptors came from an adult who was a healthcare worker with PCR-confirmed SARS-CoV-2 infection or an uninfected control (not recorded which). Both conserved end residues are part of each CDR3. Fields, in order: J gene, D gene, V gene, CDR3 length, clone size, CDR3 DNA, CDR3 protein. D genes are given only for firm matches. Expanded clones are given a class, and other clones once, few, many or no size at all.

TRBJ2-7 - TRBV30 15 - TGTGCCTGGAGAAAGACGGGGCAGGGGTGGTACGAGCAGTACTTC CAWRKTGQGWYEQYF
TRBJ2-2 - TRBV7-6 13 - TGTGCCAGCTCAAAGCAGGAATTCGGGGAGCTGTTTTTT CASSKQEFGELFF
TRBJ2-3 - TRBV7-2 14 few TGTGCCAGCAGCTTAACACCCCACACAGATACGCAGTATTTT CASSLTPHTDTQYF
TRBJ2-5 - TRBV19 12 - TGTGCCAGTAGTATATACTCGGGGACCCAGTACTTC CASSIYSGTQYF
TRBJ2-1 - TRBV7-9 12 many TGTGCCTCACAGGGTAGTGGGAATGAGCAGTTCTTC CASQGSGNEQFF
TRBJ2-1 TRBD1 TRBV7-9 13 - TGTGCCAGCAGCTTGGAAGGGGGCGGTGAGCAGTTCTTC CASSLEGGGEQFF
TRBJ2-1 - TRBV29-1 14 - TGCAGCGTCGCCCTTGCGGCCCGGGACGATGAGCAGTTCTTC CSVALAARDDEQFF
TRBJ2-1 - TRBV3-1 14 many TGTGCCAGCAGCCAAGGGGCTAGCAGCCATGAGCAGTTCTTC CASSQGASSHEQFF
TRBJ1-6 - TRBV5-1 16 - TGCGCCAGCAGCTTGGATGCAAGCTCCTATAATTCACCCCTCCACTTT CASSLDASSYNSPLHF
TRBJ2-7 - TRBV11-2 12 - TGTACCAGCAGCTTAGGAGCGGCCGAGCAGTACTTC CTSSLGAAEQYF
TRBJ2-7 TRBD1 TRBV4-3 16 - TGCGCCAGCAGCCAAGGCCCCCCAGACAGGGGGGACGAGCAGTACTTC CASSQGPPDRGDEQYF
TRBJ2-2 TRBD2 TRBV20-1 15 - TGCAGTGCTTCCCAGCGCGGGAGGGCCTCCGGGGAGCTGTTTTTT CSASQRGRASGELFF
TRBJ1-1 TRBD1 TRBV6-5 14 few TGTGCCAGCAGTCGGGACAGGATGAACACTGAAGCTTTCTTT CASSRDRMNTEAFF